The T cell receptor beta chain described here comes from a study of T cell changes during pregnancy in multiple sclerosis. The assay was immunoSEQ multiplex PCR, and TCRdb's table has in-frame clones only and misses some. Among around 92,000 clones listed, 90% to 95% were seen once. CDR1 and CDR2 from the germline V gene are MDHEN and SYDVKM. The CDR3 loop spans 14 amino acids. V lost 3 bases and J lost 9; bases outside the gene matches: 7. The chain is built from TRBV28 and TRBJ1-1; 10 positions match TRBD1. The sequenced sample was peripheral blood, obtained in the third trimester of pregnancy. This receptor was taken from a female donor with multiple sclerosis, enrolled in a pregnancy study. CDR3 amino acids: CASSFRRDRGQAFF. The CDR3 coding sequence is TGTGCCAGCAGTTTTCGCCGGGACAGGGGACAAGCTTTCTTT.